What follows are 15 T cell receptor beta chains derived from one specimen sequenced in a study of blood T cell repertoires in COVID-19. Generated by immunoSEQ multiplex PCR, the TCRdb table keeps only in-frame clones and is missing some. The sample lists approximately 300,000 clones, roughly 90% occurring once. The specimen was peripheral blood. The receptors stem from a man younger than 35 who had recovered from COVID-19.

This rearrangement joins TRBV29-1 to TRBJ2-7, with 12 bases matching TRBD2. Looked up from germline, CDR1 is SQVTM and CDR2 is ANQGSEA. V gave up 6 bases and J gave up 4 bases; unmatched junction bases: 7. The CDR3 is made up of 14 amino acids. The CDR3 nucleotides are TGCAGCGTGATTACGACTAGCGGGAGTTACGAGCAGTACTTC. Its translation: CSVITTSGSYEQYF.

The V gene is TRBV7-2, the J gene TRBJ1-6; D unresolved. The germline CDR1 and CDR2 sequences are SGHTA and FQGNSA. With 5 bases removed from V and 10 bases from J, the gap between germline ends came to 15 bases. This CDR3 region has 14 residues. The CDR3 reads CASSLEAGGSPLHF. In nucleotides, the CDR3 is TGTGCCAGCAGCCTGGAGGCAGGTGGGTCACCCCTCCACTTT.

V usage is TRBV9 and J usage is TRBJ2-2; 7 positions agree with TRBD1. The germline V gene encodes CDR1 SGDLS and CDR2 YYNGEE. V gave up 3 bases and J gave up 7 bases; unmatched junction bases: 9. This CDR3 has 15 amino acids. DNA for the CDR3: TGTGCCAGCAGCGGGGGGACAGAGGAAGGCGGGGAGCTGTTTTTT. Translated, it gives CASSGGTEEGGELFF.

The chain recombines TRBV4-1 with TRBJ2-5; 10 bases align to TRBD1. CDR3 length: 16 residues. V was pared by 1 base and J by 5 bases, with 7 bases of the junction left unmatched. Germline CDR1 and CDR2: MGHRA and YSYEKL. The CDR3 here is CASSQAFPDRGETQYF. The CDR3 DNA sequence: TGCGCCAGCAGCCAAGCTTTCCCGGACAGGGGGGAGACCCAGTACTTC.

The genes are TRBV11-1 and TRBJ1-1; TRBD1 might be the D (5 bases). Trimming shortened V by 4 bases and J by 4 bases, and 10 bases separated the two germline ends. Germline values: CDR1 SGHAT, CDR2 FQDESV (reference sequence). This CDR3 comprises 13 residues. CDR3 in amino acids: CASSWGGGTEAFF. The CDR3 nucleotides read TGTGCCAGCAGCTGGGGGGGAGGCACTGAAGCTTTCTTT.

The chain carries TRBV9 and TRBJ1-1, with D possibly matching TRBD1 (6 bases). Germline V gene data show CDR1 as SGDLS and CDR2 as YYNGEE. CDR3 length: 12 residues. V was trimmed by 2 bases and J by 10 bases, leaving 12 bases between them. The CDR3 region has the DNA TGTGCCAGCAGCGTGCAGGGGTATGGAGCTTTCTTT. Translating gives CASSVQGYGAFF.

The chain combines TRBV10-3 with TRBJ2-2; TRBD2 matches 8 bases. V lost 4 bases, J lost 6 bases, and 13 bases stayed unmatched. The CDR3 extends over 17 amino acids. Germline CDR1 ENHRY, CDR2 SYGVKD. This chain's CDR3 is CAISGPLSGRPSGELFF. The CDR3, as DNA: TGTGCCATCAGTGGACCCTTAAGCGGGAGACCGTCCGGGGAGCTGTTTTTT.

This chain links TRBV7-3 with TRBJ1-6; possible D gene TRBD1, 6 bases. The germline V gene has CDR1 SGHTA and CDR2 FQGTGA. Trimming shortened V by 6 bases and J by 8 bases, and 11 bases separated the two germline ends. This CDR3 spans 13 amino acids. The CDR3 sequence is CASRQGRDSPLHF. CDR3 in DNA: TGTGCCAGCAGGCAGGGGAGGGATTCACCCCTCCACTTT.

The CDR3 region is CASSPSPSGTGELFF. In nucleotides, the CDR3 is TGTGCCAGCTCACCATCCCCTAGCGGGACCGGGGAGCTGTTTTTT. This chain connects TRBV18 to TRBJ2-2; 8 bases agree with TRBD2. V lost 2 bases and J lost 5; bases outside the gene matches: 4. The CDR3 has 15 residues. The germline V gene encodes CDR1 KGHSH and CDR2 LQKENI.

The rearrangement uses TRBV4-1 and TRBJ2-3; D uncertain. This CDR3 comprises 18 residues. The V gene's germline CDR1 is MGHRA and CDR2 YSYEKL. Trimming pared 3 bases from V and 2 bases from J, leaving 21 bases between. DNA for the CDR3: TGCGCCAGCAGCCATACCCTTAGTGCCGATCCGCTCACAGATACGCAGTATTTT. This sequence encodes CASSHTLSADPLTDTQYF.

The CDR3 coding sequence is TGTGCCACCAGCAGAGGGAGGGACGGTCGTAATAATGAGCAGTTCTTC. It specifies CATSRGRDGRNNEQFF. The rearrangement joins TRBV15 to TRBJ2-1; tentatively, D is TRBD2 (6 bases). The germline V gene encodes CDR1 LNHNV and CDR2 YYDKDF (reference sequence). The CDR3 has 16 residues. The V end lost 1 base, the J end lost 7 bases, and 17 bases lay between the germline ends.

The chain carries TRBV7-8 and TRBJ1-1; D gene unclear. Trimming stripped 2 bases from V and 5 bases from J, with 9 bases between. Germline V gene sequence: CDR1 SGHVS, CDR2 FQNEAQ. The CDR3 is 13 amino acids. CDR3 nucleotide sequence: TGTGCCAGCAGCTTAACGGGGTGGACTGAAGCTTTCTTT. Protein: CASSLTGWTEAFF. The full variable domain, its missing parts supplied by reference TRBV7-8 and TRBJ1-1, is GAGVSQSPRYKVAKRGQDVALRCDPISGHVSLFWYQQALGQGPEFLTYFQNEAQLDKSGLPSDRFFAERPEGSVSTLKIQRTQQEDSAVYLCASSLTGWTEAFFGQGTRLTVV.

This chain links TRBV7-2 with TRBJ1-4; weak D call: TRBD1 (5 bases). The CDR3 consists of 15 residues. Looked up from germline, CDR1 is SGHTA and CDR2 is FQGNSA. V lost 1 base to trimming and J lost 3 bases, with 9 bases between them. The CDR3 region has the DNA TGTGCCAGCAGCTTAGTAGGGGCCGCTAATGAAAAACTGTTTTTT. The encoded protein is CASSLVGAANEKLFF.

The rearrangement joins TRBV20-1 to TRBJ2-7, with D perhaps TRBD2 (5 bases). The germline V and J ends were trimmed by 3 bases and 3 bases, with 15 bases remaining between them. This CDR3 contains 14 residues. Germline V gene lookup returns CDR1 DFQATT and CDR2 SNEGSKA (reference sequence). CDR3: CSASAIGRGYEQYF. Written as DNA, the CDR3 is TGCAGTGCTAGTGCGATTGGACGGGGCTACGAGCAGTACTTC.

The DNA for the CDR3 is TGCAGCGTTGGTTCCCGTGGGACAGGGTTCCCCTACGAGCAGTACTTC. Residues: CSVGSRGTGFPYEQYF. The V call is TRBV29-1, the J call TRBJ2-7; the match to TRBD1 covers 9 bases. This CDR3 is built from 16 residues. Per germline, CDR1 SQVTM and CDR2 ANQGSEA. V lost 4 bases and J lost 2; bases outside the gene matches: 12.